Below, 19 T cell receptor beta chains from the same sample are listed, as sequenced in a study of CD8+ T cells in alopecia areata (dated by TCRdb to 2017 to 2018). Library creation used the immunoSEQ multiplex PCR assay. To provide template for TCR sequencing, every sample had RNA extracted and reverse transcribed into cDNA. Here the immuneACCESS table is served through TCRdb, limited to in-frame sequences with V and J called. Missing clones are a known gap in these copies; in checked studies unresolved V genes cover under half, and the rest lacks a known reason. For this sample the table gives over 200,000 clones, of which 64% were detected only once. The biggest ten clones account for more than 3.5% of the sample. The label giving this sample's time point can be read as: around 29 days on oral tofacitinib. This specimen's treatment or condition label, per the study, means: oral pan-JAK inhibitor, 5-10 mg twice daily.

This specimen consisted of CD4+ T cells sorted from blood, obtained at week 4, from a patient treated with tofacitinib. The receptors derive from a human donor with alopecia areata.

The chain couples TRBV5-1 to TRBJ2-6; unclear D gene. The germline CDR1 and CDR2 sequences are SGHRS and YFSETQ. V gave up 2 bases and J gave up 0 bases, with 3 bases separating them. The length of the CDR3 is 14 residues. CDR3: CASSFPSGANVLTF. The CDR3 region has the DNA TGCGCCAGCAGCTTCCCCTCTGGGGCCAACGTCCTGACTTTC.

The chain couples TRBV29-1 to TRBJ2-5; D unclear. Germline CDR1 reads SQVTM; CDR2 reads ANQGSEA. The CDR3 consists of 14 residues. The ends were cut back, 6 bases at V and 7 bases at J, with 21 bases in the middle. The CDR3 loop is CSVRPKQPFVTQYF. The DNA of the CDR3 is TGCAGCGTGCGGCCCAAACAGCCTTTCGTGACCCAGTACTTC. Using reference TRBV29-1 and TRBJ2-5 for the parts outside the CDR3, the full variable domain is SAVISQKPSRDICQRGTSLTIQCQVDSQVTMMFWYRQQPGQSLTLIATANQGSEATYESGFVIDKFPISRPNLTFSTLTVSNMSPEDSSIYLCSVRPKQPFVTQYFGPGTRLLVL.

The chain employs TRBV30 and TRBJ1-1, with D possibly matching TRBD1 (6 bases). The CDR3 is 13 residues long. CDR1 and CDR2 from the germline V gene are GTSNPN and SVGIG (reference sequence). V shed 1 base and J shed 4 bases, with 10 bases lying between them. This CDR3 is CAWSGNRATEAFF. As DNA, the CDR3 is TGTGCCTGGAGTGGTAACAGGGCCACTGAAGCTTTCTTT.

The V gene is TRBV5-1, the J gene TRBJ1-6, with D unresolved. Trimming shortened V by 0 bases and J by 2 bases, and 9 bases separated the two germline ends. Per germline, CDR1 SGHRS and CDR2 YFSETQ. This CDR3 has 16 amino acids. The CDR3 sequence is CASSLEARAYNSPLHF. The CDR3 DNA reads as TGCGCCAGCAGCTTGGAGGCAAGGGCCTATAATTCACCCCTCCACTTT.

The CDR3 region is CASSQVTGTVHGYTF. CDR3 nucleotide sequence: TGTGCCAGCAGCCAAGTTACCGGGACAGTCCATGGCTACACCTTC. V is TRBV4-2 and J is TRBJ1-2; the match to TRBD1 covers 7 bases. Trimming removed 1 base from V and 6 bases from J; junction bases left unmatched: 8. This CDR3 is built from 15 residues. Germline assignment: CDR1 LGHNA and CDR2 YNFKEQ.

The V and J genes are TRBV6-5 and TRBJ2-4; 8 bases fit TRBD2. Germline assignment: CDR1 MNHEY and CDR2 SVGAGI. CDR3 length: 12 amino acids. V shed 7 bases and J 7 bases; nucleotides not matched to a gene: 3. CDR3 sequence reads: CASIGGDNIQYF. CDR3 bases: TGTGCCAGCATCGGGGGGGATAACATTCAGTACTTC.

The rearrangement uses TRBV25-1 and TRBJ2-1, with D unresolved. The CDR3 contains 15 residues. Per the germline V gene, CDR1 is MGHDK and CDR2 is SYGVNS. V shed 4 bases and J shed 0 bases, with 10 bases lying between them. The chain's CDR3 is CASSASWNSYNEQFF. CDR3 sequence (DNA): TGTGCCAGCAGTGCATCTTGGAACTCCTACAATGAGCAGTTCTTC.

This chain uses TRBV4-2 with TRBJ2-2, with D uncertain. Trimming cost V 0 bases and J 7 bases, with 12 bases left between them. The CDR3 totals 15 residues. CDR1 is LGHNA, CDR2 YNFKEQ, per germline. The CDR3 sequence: CASSQDQGWSGELFF. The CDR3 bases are TGTGCCAGCAGCCAAGATCAAGGATGGAGCGGGGAGCTGTTTTTT.

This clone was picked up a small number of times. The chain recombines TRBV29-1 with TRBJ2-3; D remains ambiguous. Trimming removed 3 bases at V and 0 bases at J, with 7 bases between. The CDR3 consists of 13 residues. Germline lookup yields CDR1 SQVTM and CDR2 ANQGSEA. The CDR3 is CSVESRSTDTQYF. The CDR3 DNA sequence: TGCAGCGTTGAGTCGCGAAGCACAGATACGCAGTATTTT.

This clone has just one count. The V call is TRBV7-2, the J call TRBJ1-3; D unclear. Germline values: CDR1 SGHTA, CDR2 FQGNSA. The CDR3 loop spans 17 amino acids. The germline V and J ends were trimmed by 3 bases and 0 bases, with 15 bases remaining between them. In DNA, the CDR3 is TGTGCCAGCAGCTTGGGCCTCACTCGATTCTCTGGAAACACCATATATTTT. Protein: CASSLGLTRFSGNTIYF.

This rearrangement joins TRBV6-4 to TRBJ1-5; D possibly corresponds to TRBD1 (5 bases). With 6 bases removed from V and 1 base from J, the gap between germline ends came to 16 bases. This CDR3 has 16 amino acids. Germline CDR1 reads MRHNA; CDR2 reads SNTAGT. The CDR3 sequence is CASSHRRDLSNQPQHF. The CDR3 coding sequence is TGTGCCAGCAGCCACAGGAGGGATCTAAGCAATCAGCCCCAGCATTTT.

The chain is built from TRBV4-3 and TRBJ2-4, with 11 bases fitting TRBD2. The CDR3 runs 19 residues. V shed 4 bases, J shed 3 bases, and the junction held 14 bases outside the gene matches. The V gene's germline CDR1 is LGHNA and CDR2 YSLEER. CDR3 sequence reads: CASSPSGLAGGQVKNIQYF. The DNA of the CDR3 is TGCGCCAGCAGCCCAAGCGGGTTAGCGGGGGGGCAGGTCAAAAACATTCAGTACTTC.

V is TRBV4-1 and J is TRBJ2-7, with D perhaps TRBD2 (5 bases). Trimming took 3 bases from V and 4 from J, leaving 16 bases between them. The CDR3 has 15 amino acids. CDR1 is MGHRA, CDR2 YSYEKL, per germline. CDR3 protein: CASSHGRGSLYEQYF. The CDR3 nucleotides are TGCGCCAGCAGCCATGGACGGGGATCTTTATACGAGCAGTACTTC.

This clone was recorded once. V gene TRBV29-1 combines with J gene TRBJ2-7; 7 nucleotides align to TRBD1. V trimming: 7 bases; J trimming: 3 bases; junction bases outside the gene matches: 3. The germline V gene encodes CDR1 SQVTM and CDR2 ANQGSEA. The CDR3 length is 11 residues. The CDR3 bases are TGCAGCGGGGGACAGAACTACGAGCAGTACTTC. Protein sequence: CSGGQNYEQYF.

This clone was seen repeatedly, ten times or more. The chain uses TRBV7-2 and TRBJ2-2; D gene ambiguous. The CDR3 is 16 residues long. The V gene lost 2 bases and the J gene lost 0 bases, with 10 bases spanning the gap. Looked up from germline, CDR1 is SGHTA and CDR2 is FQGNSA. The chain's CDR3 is CASSLTRFANTGELFF. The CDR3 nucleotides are TGTGCCAGCAGCTTAACGCGGTTCGCGAACACCGGGGAGCTGTTTTTT.

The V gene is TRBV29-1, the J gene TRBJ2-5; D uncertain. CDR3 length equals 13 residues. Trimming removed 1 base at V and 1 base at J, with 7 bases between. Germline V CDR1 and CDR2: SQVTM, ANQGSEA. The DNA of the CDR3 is TGCAGCGTTGAAGCAGAATTCCAAGAGACCCAGTACTTC. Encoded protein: CSVEAEFQETQYF.

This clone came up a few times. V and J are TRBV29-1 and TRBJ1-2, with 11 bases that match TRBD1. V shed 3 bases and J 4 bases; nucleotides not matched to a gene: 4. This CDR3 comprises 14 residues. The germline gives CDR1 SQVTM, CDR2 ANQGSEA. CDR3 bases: TGCAGCGTTGATGGACAGGGGGCTTCCTATGGCTACACCTTC. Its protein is CSVDGQGASYGYTF.

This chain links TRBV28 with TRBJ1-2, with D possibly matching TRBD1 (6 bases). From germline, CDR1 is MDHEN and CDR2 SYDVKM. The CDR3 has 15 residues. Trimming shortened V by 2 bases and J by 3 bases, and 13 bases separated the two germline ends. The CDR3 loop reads CASSLPGAEDYGYTF. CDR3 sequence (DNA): TGTGCCAGCAGTTTACCGGGGGCTGAGGACTATGGCTACACCTTC.

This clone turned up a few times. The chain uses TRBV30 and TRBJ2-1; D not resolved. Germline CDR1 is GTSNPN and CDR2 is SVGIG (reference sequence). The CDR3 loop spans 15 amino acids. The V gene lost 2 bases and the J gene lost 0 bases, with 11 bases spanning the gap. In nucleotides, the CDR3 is TGTGCCTGGAGTCAGCAGGCTAGCTCCTACAATGAGCAGTTCTTC. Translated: CAWSQQASSYNEQFF.